This note documents a single T cell receptor beta chain sequence. The data were obtained in a study of control samples from healthy donors and cancer patients. After removal of 2 bases from V and 2 bases from J, the junction contained 9 bases not matched to a gene. The CDR3 runs to 16 residues. The germline CDR1 and CDR2 sequences are SGHRS and YFSETQ. Sequencing was performed with immunoSEQ multiplex PCR; in TCRdb, only in-frame clones are kept and a portion is missing. Of some 200,000 clones listed, around 94% are singletons. Sequenced material: blood. This chain links TRBV5-1 with TRBJ1-1, with 7 bases that match TRBD1. This TCR was sampled from a man over 45 in good health. CDR3 amino acids: CASSLTQGGLNTEAFF. CDR3 DNA sequence: TGCGCCAGCAGCTTAACCCAAGGGGGCCTTAACACTGAAGCTTTCTTT.